The 3 T cell receptor beta chains below all came from one sample that was sequenced in a study of T cells in Graves' hyperthyroidism and ophthalmopathy (dated by TCRdb to the late 2010s). Library prep was done by multiplex PCR. Sequencing took place on an Illumina HiSeq 2000. The TCR beta CDR3 regions were amplified from the RNA transcripts. For the first round of RT-PCR on the TCR CDR3, the HTBI primer set was used together with the Qiagen OneStep RT-PCR kit. Through fastp at Q25 and MiXCR, TCRdb rebuilt clones from the public reads, retaining in-frame beta chains. For every CDR3 protein sequence, its rows merge into one entry that carries the most common genes and DNA. The sample includes 500,000 to 750,000 distinct CDR3 sequences, with approximately 44% observed a single time. Together, the top ten hold about 8% of the sample. The specimen was peripheral blood or thyroid tissue (not recorded which). These TCRs come from a woman aged 18-29 years with Graves' hyperthyroidism.

This chain joins TRBV29-1 and TRBJ1-1; D may be TRBD1 (6 bases). Germline CDR1 is SQVTM and CDR2 is ANQGSEA. The CDR3 covers 10 residues. Trimming removed 8 bases at V and 12 bases at J, with 16 bases between. CDR3 DNA sequence: TGCAGCATCCTGACAGGCTTGACTTTCTTT. Residues: CSILTGLTFF.

Points on this clonotype: At one boundary the junction diverges from the germline segment, which might be a read error. The V gene is TRBV7-6, the J gene TRBJ2-5, with D possibly TRBD1 on 5 matching bases. The CDR3 totals 14 residues. Germline lookup yields CDR1 SGHVS and CDR2 FNYEAQ. Here the CDR3 reads CASSQDQGVETQYF. The DNA for the CDR3 is TGCGCCAGCAGCCAAGATCAAGGGGTAGAGACCCAGTACTTC.

This clonotype was seen many times. V is TRBV3-1 and J is TRBJ1-5; no definite D call. V lost 0 bases and J lost 5, with 8 bases in between. Germline V lookup: CDR1 LGHDT, CDR2 YNNKEL (reference sequence). The length of the CDR3 is 14 residues. CDR3: CASSQDRTHQPQHF. As DNA, the CDR3 is TGTGCCAGCAGCCAAGATCGCACCCATCAGCCCCAGCATTTT.